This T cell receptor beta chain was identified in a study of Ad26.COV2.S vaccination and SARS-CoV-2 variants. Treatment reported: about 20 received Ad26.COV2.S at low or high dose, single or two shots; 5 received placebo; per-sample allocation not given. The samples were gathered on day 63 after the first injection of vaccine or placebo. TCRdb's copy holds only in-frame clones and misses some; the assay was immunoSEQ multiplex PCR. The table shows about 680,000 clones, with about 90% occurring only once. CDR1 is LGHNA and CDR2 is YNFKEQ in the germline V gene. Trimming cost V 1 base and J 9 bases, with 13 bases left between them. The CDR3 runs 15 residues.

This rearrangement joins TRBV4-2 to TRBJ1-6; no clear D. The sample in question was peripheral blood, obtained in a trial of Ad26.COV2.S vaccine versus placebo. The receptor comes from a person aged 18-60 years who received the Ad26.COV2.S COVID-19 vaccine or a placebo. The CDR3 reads CASSQAPASGSPLHF. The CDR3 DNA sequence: TGTGCCAGCAGCCAAGCGCCAGCTTCAGGTTCACCCCTCCACTTT.